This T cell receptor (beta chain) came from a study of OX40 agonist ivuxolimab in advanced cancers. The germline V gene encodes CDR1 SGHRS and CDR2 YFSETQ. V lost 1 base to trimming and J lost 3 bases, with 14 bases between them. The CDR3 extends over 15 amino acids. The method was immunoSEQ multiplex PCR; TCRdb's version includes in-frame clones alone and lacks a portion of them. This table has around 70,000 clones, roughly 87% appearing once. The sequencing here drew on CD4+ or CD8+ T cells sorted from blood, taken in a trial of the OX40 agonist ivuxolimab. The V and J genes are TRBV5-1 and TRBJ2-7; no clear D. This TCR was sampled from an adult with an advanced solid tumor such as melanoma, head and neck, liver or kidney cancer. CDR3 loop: CASSLILESGYEQYF. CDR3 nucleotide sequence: TGCGCCAGCAGCTTGATCCTTGAAAGTGGCTACGAGCAGTACTTC.